This record looks at one T cell receptor beta chain sequence and its context. TCRdb keeps only in-frame clones here, not all; method: immunoSEQ multiplex PCR. The table records fewer than 350,000 clones, roughly 86% of them present only once. The data originate from a study of blood T cell repertoires in COVID-19. Study-level background: Acute-phase and convalescent COVID-19 samples originated in the United States, Italy and Spain.

Patients in Seattle were enrolled during active infection, then followed longitudinally. The TCR originated in a man in his thirties or forties with COVID-19, enrolled during active disease. The material sequenced was peripheral blood.

The CDR3 coding sequence is TGTGCCAGCAGCTTAGAAGGGGGCACTGAAGCTTTCTTT. This sequence encodes CASSLEGGTEAFF. This chain uses TRBV7-2 with TRBJ1-1, with D perhaps TRBD1 (6 bases). The V gene lost 1 base and the J gene lost 4 bases, with 7 bases spanning the gap. CDR3 length equals 13 residues. CDR1 and CDR2 from the germline V gene are SGHTA and FQGNSA.